One sample yielded the 32 T cell receptor beta chains listed below, sequenced in a study of blood T cell repertoires in COVID-19. Some clones are missing from TCRdb's copy, which holds only in-frame ones; the method was immunoSEQ multiplex PCR. The sample gives under 300,000 clones, more than 70% of which show up once; over 9% is in the top ten. Sequencing used peripheral blood. Every receptor here comes from a man older than 75 with acute or convalescent COVID-19.

The rearrangement joins TRBV2 to TRBJ1-2; TRBD1 agrees at 9 bases. CDR1 and CDR2 from the germline V gene are SNHLY and FYNNEI. The CDR3 has 12 amino acids. Losses at the gene ends were 6 bases for V and 7 bases for J; bases not matched to a gene: 3. In DNA form, the CDR3 reads TGTGCCAGCAGGGACAGGGGAGGTGGCTACACCTTC. The encoded protein is CASRDRGGGYTF.

This clone came up a few times. V usage is TRBV28 and J usage is TRBJ2-7; tentative D call: TRBD2 (5 bases). V was clipped by 3 bases and J by 0 bases, with 6 bases between them. This CDR3 is built from 13 residues. CDR1 is MDHEN, CDR2 SYDVKM, per germline. The CDR3 bases are TGTGCCAGCAGTTTCGGGGACTCCTACGAGCAGTACTTC. Its protein is CASSFGDSYEQYF.

The rearrangement links TRBV29-1 to TRBJ2-1, with 13 bases aligning to TRBD2. Germline-derived CDR1 and CDR2 are SQVTM and ANQGSEA. J gave up 10 bases and V 4 bases, and 4 bases lay outside the gene matches. This CDR3 spans 13 amino acids. CDR3 loop: CSVGGTSGTEQFF. The CDR3 DNA is TGCAGCGTTGGGGGGACTAGCGGGACCGAGCAGTTCTTC.

The chain is built from TRBV5-6 and TRBJ1-5; no clear D gene. Trimming took 1 base from V and 2 from J, leaving 4 bases between them. Germline-derived CDR1 and CDR2 are SGHDT and YYEEEE. CDR3 length: 13 residues. This CDR3 is CASSLYGNQPQHF. The CDR3 coding sequence is TGTGCCAGCAGCTTGTATGGCAATCAGCCCCAGCATTTT.

The rearrangement joins TRBV21-1 to TRBJ1-2; the DNA was not compared with TRBD1, the D call given in the table. TRBV21-1 is recorded as a pseudogene. This CDR3 spans 16 amino acids. CDR3 DNA: TGTGCCAGTTTTACCGGGACAGGGGGCTCGGCCTATGGCTACACCTTC. Protein sequence: CASFTGTGGSAYGYTF.

Worth noting for this clone: Mismatch with germline at one junction end may stem from a read error. The chain recombines TRBV7-2 with TRBJ2-7; TRBD1 matches 8 bases. CDR3 size: 15 residues. The germline V gene encodes CDR1 SGHTA and CDR2 FQGNSA. The CDR3 loop reads CASSPSTGASSEQYF. CDR3 sequence (DNA): TGTGCCAGCAGCCCATCGACAGGGGCGTCCTCCGAGCAGTACTTC.

In its sample, this clone was seen a few times. The V and J genes are TRBV4-3 and TRBJ2-7, with TRBD2 matching over 10 bases. Germline CDR1 LGHNA, CDR2 YSLEER. J gave up 3 bases and V 3 bases, and 5 bases lay outside the gene matches. This CDR3 has 15 residues. Written as DNA, the CDR3 is TGCGCCAGCAGCCAGGGCCTAGCGGGGGTCTACGAGCAGTACTTC. This codes for CASSQGLAGVYEQYF.

V usage is TRBV28 and J usage is TRBJ2-5, with a tentative D call TRBD2 (6 bases). The ends were cut back, 8 bases at V and 5 bases at J, with 15 bases in the middle. The CDR3 is 13 amino acids. Germline CDR1 is MDHEN and CDR2 is SYDVKM. The CDR3 loop reads CASGPTRLETQYF. CDR3 DNA sequence: TGTGCCAGCGGACCGACTAGGCTGGAGACCCAGTACTTC.

The chain recombines TRBV7-2 with TRBJ1-5, with D perhaps TRBD1 (5 bases). The CDR3 runs 15 residues. V was trimmed by 4 bases and J by 3 bases, leaving 13 bases between them. CDR1 and CDR2 from the germline V gene are SGHTA and FQGNSA. The CDR3 loop is CASSSGGTSNQPQHF. DNA for the CDR3: TGTGCCAGCAGCTCGGGGGGGACCTCCAATCAGCCCCAGCATTTT.

The V and J genes are TRBV18 and TRBJ1-6; 10 bases map to TRBD1. The CDR3 loop spans 16 amino acids. Germline V gene data show CDR1 as KGHSH and CDR2 as LQKENI. Trimming at V came to 2 bases and at J to 7 bases, leaving 5 bases not matched to a gene. The CDR3 here is CASSPRGQGLNSPLHF. The CDR3 DNA reads as TGTGCCAGCTCACCAAGGGGACAGGGGCTGAATTCACCCCTCCACTTT.

The chain carries TRBV6-6 and TRBJ2-3, with TRBD2 matching over 13 bases. The CDR3 has 16 residues. With V trimmed by 6 bases and J by 5 bases, 8 bases remained unmatched. Germline V CDR1 and CDR2: MNHNY, SVGAGI (reference sequence). The CDR3 loop is CASSPRTSGSGDTQYF. In DNA, the CDR3 is TGTGCCAGCAGCCCGAGGACTAGCGGGAGTGGAGATACGCAGTATTTT.

In nucleotides, the CDR3 is TGTGCCAGCAGCCCCAGGACAGGGGTGGGAAACATTCAGTACTTC. Translation gives CASSPRTGVGNIQYF. The J gene is TRBJ2-4, the V gene TRBV7-9; 9 positions agree with TRBD1. The trim removed 5 bases at V and 6 bases at J, leaving 8 bases unmatched. Germline CDR1 SEHNR, CDR2 FQNEAQ (reference sequence). This CDR3 region has 15 residues.

This clone has just one count. The same CDR3 is also encoded by other DNA sequences in this sample. The chain joins TRBV11-2 to TRBJ1-2, with D uncertain. The CDR3 has 12 amino acids. Germline V lookup: CDR1 SGHAT, CDR2 FQNNGV. Trimming removed 5 bases from V and 4 bases from J, with 8 bases in between. Here the CDR3 reads CASSPSGYGYTF. The CDR3 nucleotides read TGTGCCAGCAGCCCCTCGGGCTATGGCTACACCTTC.

The gene calls are TRBV6-2 or TRBV6-3 and TRBJ2-5; D is unresolved. The CDR3 sequence is 14 residues long. In germline, CDR1 is MNHEY, CDR2 SVGEGT. Trimming took 4 bases from V and 0 from J, leaving 9 bases between them. The DNA of the CDR3 is TGTGCCAGCAGTTGGGCAGTATACCAAGAGACCCAGTACTTC. Translated, it gives CASSWAVYQETQYF.

The V call is TRBV29-1, the J call TRBJ1-1, with D unclear. Germline loops: CDR1 SQVTM, CDR2 ANQGSEA. The CDR3 length is 11 residues. Trimming shortened V by 0 bases and J by 5 bases, and 4 bases separated the two germline ends. CDR3: CSVEDRTEAFF. Written as DNA, the CDR3 is TGCAGCGTTGAAGACCGTACTGAAGCTTTCTTT. The full variable domain, rest sourced from reference TRBV29-1 and TRBJ1-1, is SAVISQKPSRDICQRGTSLTIQCQVDSQVTMMFWYRQQPGQSLTLIATANQGSEATYESGFVIDKFPISRPNLTFSTLTVSNMSPEDSSIYLCSVEDRTEAFFGQGTRLTVV.

V gene TRBV5-8 combines with J gene TRBJ2-5; D is perhaps TRBD1 (5 bases). This CDR3 spans 12 amino acids. The V end was cut by 5 bases, the J end by 2 bases, with 7 bases between. From germline, CDR1 is SGHTS and CDR2 YDEGEE. CDR3 nucleotides: TGTGCCAGCAGTAGACAGCAAGAGACCCAGTACTTC. This codes for CASSRQQETQYF. Supplemented by reference TRBV5-8 and TRBJ2-5, the full variable domain reads EAGVTQSPTHLIKTRGQQATLRCSPISGHTSVYWYQQALGLGLQFLLWYDEGEERNRGNFPPRFSGRQFPNYSSELNVNALELEDSALYLCASSRQQETQYFGPGTRLLVL.

The V gene is TRBV20-1, the J gene TRBJ2-5; D may be TRBD2 (6 bases). CDR3 size: 15 residues. The germline V and J ends were trimmed by 3 bases and 2 bases, with 16 bases remaining between them. Germline V lookup: CDR1 DFQATT, CDR2 SNEGSKA (reference sequence). The CDR3 coding sequence is TGCAGTGCTAGTGGCTTGCGACTAGGTCAAGAGACCCAGTACTTC. This translates into CSASGLRLGQETQYF.

The chain joins TRBV7-2 to TRBJ2-5; 7 nucleotides agree with TRBD1. The CDR3 length is 14 residues. Germline-derived CDR1 and CDR2 are SGHTA and FQGNSA. V shed 5 bases, J shed 4 bases, and the junction held 7 bases outside the gene matches. Written as DNA, the CDR3 is TGTGCCAGCAGCCGTACAGGGGTAAGAGAGACCCAGTACTTC. It specifies CASSRTGVRETQYF.

The chain uses TRBV5-1 and TRBJ2-2; D unresolved. The CDR3 loop spans 15 amino acids. V dropped 0 bases and J dropped 1 base, with 7 bases sitting between them. Germline CDR1 is SGHRS and CDR2 is YFSETQ. The CDR3 here is CASSLVEVNTGELFF. The CDR3 DNA is TGCGCCAGCAGCTTGGTAGAGGTGAACACCGGGGAGCTGTTTTTT. The entire variable domain, with the rest obtained from reference TRBV5-1 and TRBJ2-2, is as follows: KAGVTQTPRYLIKTRGQQVTLSCSPISGHRSVSWYQQTPGQGLQFLFEYFSETQRNKGNFPGRFSGRQFSNSRSEMNVSTLELGDSALYLCASSLVEVNTGELFFGEGSRLTVL.

The chain joins TRBV5-1 to TRBJ2-7, with D possibly being TRBD2 (5 bases). Looked up from germline, CDR1 is SGHRS and CDR2 is YFSETQ. V lost 0 bases and J 7 bases, leaving 17 bases between the germline ends. CDR3 length equals 15 residues. The CDR3 reads CASSLGTFTSSEQYF. CDR3 nucleotide sequence: TGCGCCAGCAGCTTGGGGACTTTTACATCTAGTGAGCAGTACTTC.

V is TRBV2 and J is TRBJ1-6; possibly TRBD1 for D (6 bases). CDR1 is SNHLY, CDR2 FYNNEI, per germline. The V end lost 5 bases, the J end lost 7 bases, and 12 bases lay between the germline ends. This CDR3 has 14 amino acids. The DNA for the CDR3 is TGTGCCAGCAGTCCGGACAGAAGAAATTCACCCCTCCACTTT. It yields the protein CASSPDRRNSPLHF. Filled out from reference TRBV2 and TRBJ1-6, the complete variable domain reads EPEVTQTPSHQVTQMGQEVILRCVPISNHLYFYWYRQILGQKVEFLVSFYNNEISEKSEIFDDQFSVERPDGSNFTLKIRSTKLEDSAMYFCASSPDRRNSPLHFGNGTRLTVT.

The V call is TRBV6-6, the J call TRBJ2-7; no clear D. This CDR3 is 13 amino acids long. The V and J ends lost 6 bases and 2 bases respectively, with 11 bases between them. The V gene's germline CDR1 is MNHNY and CDR2 SVGAGI (reference sequence). The CDR3: CASSQVTTYEQYF. In DNA, the CDR3 is TGTGCCAGCAGCCAGGTCACAACCTACGAGCAGTACTTC.

The chain employs TRBV7-9 and TRBJ1-2; no definite D call. The germline CDR1 and CDR2 sequences are SEHNR and FQNEAQ (reference sequence). Trimming took off 5 bases at V and 8 bases at J, with 18 bases between the two ends. The CDR3 covers 14 residues. The CDR3 sequence is CASSPVTPGGGYTF. The DNA of the CDR3 is TGTGCCAGCAGCCCTGTCACCCCTGGAGGGGGCTACACCTTC.

The V call is TRBV19, the J call TRBJ2-3; TRBD1 is a possible D gene (6 bases). This CDR3 contains 17 residues. Trimming stripped 4 bases from V and 0 bases from J, with 17 bases between. Germline CDR1 and CDR2: LNHDA and SQIVND (reference sequence). CDR3 amino acids: CASSTRTAPHSTDTQYF. CDR3 DNA: TGTGCCAGTAGTACGAGGACAGCCCCTCATAGCACAGATACGCAGTATTTT.

In its sample, this clone was seen once. The chain carries TRBV11-1 and TRBJ2-5, with TRBD1 identical over 12 bases. V trimming: 4 bases; J trimming: 5 bases; junction bases outside the gene matches: 8. The CDR3 contains 16 residues. Per germline, CDR1 SGHAT and CDR2 FQDESV (reference sequence). CDR3 in amino acids: CASSWGDRGPKETQYF. The CDR3 DNA sequence: TGTGCCAGCAGCTGGGGGGACAGGGGGCCGAAGGAGACCCAGTACTTC.

The V gene is TRBV6-4, the J gene TRBJ2-7; 11 bases line up with TRBD1. V was pared by 2 bases and J by 5 bases, with 8 bases of the junction left unmatched. This CDR3 comprises 16 residues. Germline V gives CDR1 MRHNA, CDR2 SNTAGT. The CDR3 DNA follows: TGTGCCAGCAGTGACCCATTCGGGACAGGGGGTCACGAGCAGTACTTC. Translation: CASSDPFGTGGHEQYF.

The chain has TRBV2 and TRBJ2-2, with 12 bases matching TRBD2. This CDR3 contains 16 residues. The ends lost 6 bases at V and 4 bases at J; junction bases unmatched: 6. Germline CDR1 SNHLY, CDR2 FYNNEI. CDR3 DNA: TGTGCCAGCAGCGGTCTGGGACTAGCGGGCACCGGGGAGCTGTTTTTT. Protein sequence: CASSGLGLAGTGELFF.

The chain has TRBV28 and TRBJ2-5; D possibly corresponds to TRBD1 (5 bases). Germline V CDR1 and CDR2: MDHEN, SYDVKM. This CDR3 contains 13 residues. V lost 8 bases, J lost 2 bases, and 12 bases lay in between. CDR3: CASGSTAQETQYF. As DNA, the CDR3 is TGTGCCAGCGGTTCGACAGCGCAAGAGACCCAGTACTTC.

J is TRBJ1-4 and V is TRBV27, with 10 positions matching TRBD1. J was trimmed by 7 bases and V by 1 base; bases with no gene match: 3. CDR3 size: 15 residues. Germline lookup yields CDR1 MNHEY and CDR2 SMNVEV (reference sequence). The CDR3 loop is CASSLFWTGGEKLFF. CDR3 DNA: TGTGCCAGCAGTTTATTTTGGACAGGGGGTGAAAAACTGTTTTTT.

This chain connects TRBV12-3 or TRBV12-4 to TRBJ1-6; no firm D call. Trimming cost V 4 bases and J 7 bases, with 5 bases left between them. The CDR3 extends over 12 amino acids. In DNA, the CDR3 is TGTGCCAGCAGTTCCAGAAATTCACCCCTCCACTTT. This codes for CASSSRNSPLHF.

The chain carries TRBV7-2 and TRBJ1-1, with D tentatively TRBD1 (5 bases). In germline, CDR1 is SGHTA, CDR2 FQGNSA. This CDR3 is 14 amino acids long. V shed 3 bases and J shed 4 bases, with 12 bases lying between them. The CDR3: CASSFSGEGTEAFF. The DNA for the CDR3 is TGTGCCAGCAGCTTCTCGGGGGAGGGCACTGAAGCTTTCTTT.

The V and J genes are TRBV18 and TRBJ1-5; 10 positions agree with TRBD1. The J segment lost 6 bases and the V segment lost 1 base, leaving 3 bases of the junction unmatched. From germline, CDR1 is KGHSH and CDR2 LQKENI. The CDR3 totals 15 residues. CDR3: CASSPRGQGGQPQHF. CDR3 in DNA: TGTGCCAGCTCACCACGTGGACAGGGGGGTCAGCCCCAGCATTTT. The variable domain in full, completed from reference TRBV18 and TRBJ1-5, reads NAGVMQNPRHLVRRRGQEARLRCSPMKGHSHVYWYRQLPEEGLKFMVYLQKENIIDESGMPKERFSAEFPKEGPSILRIQQVVRGDSAAYFCASSPRGQGGQPQHFGDGTRLSIL.